The 14 T cell receptor beta chains in this list originate from one sample, sequenced in a study of cytomegalovirus exposure and HLA in healthy donors listed by TCRdb under 2017. To prepare the library, the immunoSEQ multiplex PCR assay was applied. The multiplex PCR relied on a mix of 60 forward primers for TCR Vbeta segments and 13 reverse primers for TCR Jbeta segments. This immuneACCESS table, as held by TCRdb, lists in-frame sequences with V and J called but not all clones. Of the missing ones, under half trace to an unresolved V gene in checked studies; the others have no known cause. In this sample the table shows 150,000 to 200,000 clones, approximately 72% of which occur a single time. The top ten hold roughly 1.5% of the sample. Specimen: PBMCs. These receptor sequences come from a man aged 50 to 60 in good health and CMV-seronegative.

The chain joins TRBV6-1 to TRBJ2-1; 15 bases map to TRBD2. CDR1 MNHNS and CDR2 SASEGT come from the germline V gene. Losses at the gene ends were 2 bases for V and 2 bases for J; bases not matched to a gene: 4. The CDR3 totals 18 residues. CDR3 region: CASSELGTSGGPYNEQFF. The CDR3 DNA sequence: TGTGCCAGCAGTGAACTTGGGACTAGCGGGGGGCCCTACAATGAGCAGTTCTTC.

This clone showed up just a few times. The rearrangement uses TRBV27 and TRBJ1-3, with D possibly matching TRBD1 (6 bases). The CDR3 has 13 residues. Trimming cost V 6 bases and J 2 bases, with 8 bases left between them. Germline CDR1 and CDR2: MNHEY and SMNVEV (reference sequence). CDR3 residues: CASRGAAGNTIYF. The CDR3 nucleotides read TGTGCCAGCAGGGGGGCAGCTGGAAACACCATATATTTT.

This clone has a handful of counts. This chain joins TRBV28 and TRBJ1-6, with TRBD1 as a possible D gene (6 bases). The CDR3 is 14 amino acids. Germline values: CDR1 MDHEN, CDR2 SYDVKM. Between the trimmed V and J ends, which lost 2 bases and 9 bases, there was a span of 11 bases. CDR3 sequence (DNA): TGTGCCAGCAGTTTAGCCCAGGGGTTTTCACCCCTCCACTTT. This sequence encodes CASSLAQGFSPLHF.

This chain connects TRBV13 to TRBJ2-5; 8 bases align to TRBD1. Gene TRBJ2-7 matches the end of the DNA better, so the J call may be wrong. CDR3 length equals 14 residues. Germline assignment: CDR1 PRHDT and CDR2 FYEKMQ (reference sequence). CDR3 DNA sequence: TGTGCCAGCAGCTTCCGCGACAGGGGTCACGAGCAGTACTTC. It is translated as CASSFRDRGHEQYF.

This clone was picked up a small number of times. V usage is TRBV6-1 and J usage is TRBJ1-1; TRBD1 matches at 11 bases. Germline lookup yields CDR1 MNHNS and CDR2 SASEGT. This CDR3 has 15 residues. V trimming: 6 bases; J trimming: 4 bases; junction bases outside the gene matches: 7. The CDR3 nucleotides read TGTGCCAGCAGCCCCGGGACAGGGGGACGCACTGAAGCTTTCTTT. Translation: CASSPGTGGRTEAFF.

For the CDR3, the DNA is TGCGCCAGCAGCATCACGACAGGGATTAATGAAAAACTGTTTTTT. The encoded protein is CASSITTGINEKLFF. The rearrangement joins TRBV5-1 to TRBJ1-4, with 7 bases lining up with TRBD1. Germline CDR1 is SGHRS and CDR2 is YFSETQ. Trimming at V came to 4 bases and at J to 4 bases, leaving 7 bases not matched to a gene. This CDR3 comprises 15 residues.

The CDR3 spells CASSQIQVSEQYF. CDR3 in DNA: TGCGCCAGCAGCCAAATACAGGTTTCCGAGCAGTACTTC. The rearrangement joins TRBV4-1 to TRBJ2-7, with D perhaps matching TRBD1 (5 bases). This CDR3 is built from 13 residues. Germline CDR1 MGHRA, CDR2 YSYEKL. V dropped 2 bases and J dropped 6 bases, with 11 bases sitting between them.

V and J are TRBV14 and TRBJ2-2, with D maybe TRBD1 (5 bases). The CDR3 has 15 residues. The V and J ends lost 2 bases and 3 bases respectively, with 10 bases between them. CDR1 and CDR2 from the germline V gene are SGHDN and FVKESK. The CDR3 bases are TGTGCCAGCAGCCAAAACAGGCTGGACACCGGGGAGCTGTTTTTT. Residues: CASSQNRLDTGELFF.

The rearrangement joins TRBV6-5 to TRBJ2-7, with a weak D call TRBD1 (5 bases). Per germline, CDR1 MNHEY and CDR2 SVGAGI. V lost 2 bases and J 5 bases, leaving 13 bases between the germline ends. CDR3 length: 14 amino acids. CDR3 protein: CASSYAGRAHEQYF. CDR3 nucleotides: TGTGCCAGCAGTTACGCAGGCAGGGCCCACGAGCAGTACTTC.

This chain joins TRBV5-6 and TRBJ1-5; 7 bases match TRBD1. The CDR3 totals 13 residues. With 4 bases clipped from V and 6 bases from J, the junction kept 4 bases outside the gene matches. The germline V gene encodes CDR1 SGHDT and CDR2 YYEEEE. The CDR3 loop reads CASSRDRAQPQHF. The CDR3 DNA reads as TGTGCCAGCAGCCGCGACAGGGCTCAGCCCCAGCATTTT. The full variable domain, with the rest looked up from reference TRBV5-6 and TRBJ1-5, is DAGVTQSPTHLIKTRGQQVTLRCSPKSGHDTVSWYQQALGQGPQFIFQYYEEEERQRGNFPDRFSGHQFPNYSSELNVNALLLGDSALYLCASSRDRAQPQHFGDGTRLSIL.

J is TRBJ2-7 and V is TRBV4-1; TRBD1 matches at 9 bases. The germline gives CDR1 MGHRA, CDR2 YSYEKL. This CDR3 is built from 17 residues. Unmatched junction bases numbered 13, after V lost 2 bases and J lost 5 bases. In DNA, the CDR3 is TGCGCCAGCAGCCAAACCCTCACAGGGGGCGCGGATCACGAGCAGTACTTC. Translating it yields CASSQTLTGGADHEQYF.

The V and J genes are TRBV4-1 and TRBJ1-1, with TRBD1 as a possible D gene (6 bases). This CDR3 region has 15 residues. Looked up from germline, CDR1 is MGHRA and CDR2 is YSYEKL. V gave up 1 base and J gave up 4 bases, with 13 bases separating them. The CDR3 DNA is TGCGCCAGCAGCCAAGTTCAGGGGCAGGGCACTGAAGCTTTCTTT. This gives the protein CASSQVQGQGTEAFF.

The V gene is TRBV5-6, the J gene TRBJ1-6; 8 nucleotides match TRBD1. The junction had 7 bases not matched to a gene; V was cut back by 4 bases and J by 1 base. This CDR3 contains 17 residues. CDR1 is SGHDT and CDR2 is YYEEEE in the germline V gene. DNA of the CDR3: TGTGCCAGCAGCAGGACAGGGAGAAAGTCCTATAATTCACCCCTCCACTTT. Translating gives CASSRTGRKSYNSPLHF.

This chain links TRBV5-1 with TRBJ2-5, with D possibly TRBD1 on 5 matching bases. The germline V and J ends were trimmed by 2 bases and 5 bases, with 13 bases remaining between them. Germline V CDR1 and CDR2: SGHRS, YFSETQ. The CDR3 is 14 amino acids. CDR3: CASSFTDMWETQYF. The CDR3 nucleotides are TGCGCCAGCAGCTTCACGGACATGTGGGAGACCCAGTACTTC.